This TCR beta chain was identified during a study of T cell responses to AZD1222 COVID-19 vaccine. The method was immunoSEQ multiplex PCR; TCRdb's version includes in-frame clones alone and lacks a portion of them. Of 130,000 or so clones listed, 80% to 90% are singletons. Germline assignment: CDR1 SGHDT and CDR2 YYEEEE. There are 15 residues in the CDR3. V shed 1 base and J shed 2 bases, with 9 bases lying between them. This chain links TRBV5-6 with TRBJ2-2; D call uncertain. This TCR derives from an adult in good health. Sample: peripheral blood, taken on day 0 of AZD1222 vaccination. The DNA for the CDR3 is TGTGCCAGCAGCTTGCGGTGGCTTAACACCGGGGAGCTGTTTTTT. It is translated as CASSLRWLNTGELFF.